These 16 T cell receptor beta chains share one sample of origin, sequenced in a study of response to subunit inactivated influenza vaccine. TCRdb reprocessed the RT-PCR reads via MiXCR and lists one record per CDR3 protein. This table has about 540,000 distinct CDR3 sequences, roughly a quarter appearing once. The same sample was also studied in work on T cells expressing NK-cell markers. That paper notes: A 5'RACE template switching approach incorporating UMIs was used to make TCR beta cDNA.

The source material was CD4+ T cells sorted from PBMCs, sampled roughly 12 days after vaccination. These receptors were collected from a man in his forties or fifties who received an inactivated influenza vaccine.

The rearrangement uses TRBV7-9 and TRBJ2-1, with TRBD1 as a possible D gene (5 bases). Germline V gene data show CDR1 as SEHNR and CDR2 as FQNEAQ (reference sequence). The CDR3 consists of 13 residues. Trimming left V 4 bases short and J 5 bases short, with 9 bases between. The chain's CDR3 is CASSSLQDNEQFF. Written as DNA, the CDR3 is TGTGCCAGCAGCTCCCTACAGGACAATGAGCAGTTCTTC.

This clonotype was counted a few times. The rearrangement joins TRBV24-1 to TRBJ1-2; no clear D. Germline V gene lookup returns CDR1 KGHDR and CDR2 SFDVKD. The CDR3 covers 17 residues. V gave up 5 bases and J gave up 2 bases, with 20 bases separating them. The CDR3 loop reads CATSAGVPGEENYGYTF. The CDR3 DNA sequence: TGTGCCACCAGTGCCGGAGTCCCTGGGGAGGAAAACTATGGCTACACCTTC.

This clonotype was seen a handful of times. The chain combines TRBV20-1 with TRBJ2-7, with 9 bases aligning to TRBD1. This CDR3 has 14 amino acids. Germline V gives CDR1 DFQATT, CDR2 SNEGSKA (reference sequence). The V and J ends lost 0 bases and 3 bases, in that order; junction bases with no gene match: 3. The CDR3 reads CSAREWDRDYEQYF. CDR3 nucleotide sequence: TGCAGTGCTAGAGAATGGGACAGGGACTACGAGCAGTACTTC.

This sequence joins TRBV20-1 and TRBJ2-2, with 7 bases aligning to TRBD2. This CDR3 has 15 amino acids. Germline V CDR1 and CDR2: DFQATT, SNEGSKA (reference sequence). The J segment lost 10 bases and the V segment lost 6 bases, leaving 17 bases of the junction unmatched. In nucleotides, the CDR3 is TGCAGTGCGCGGACTAGACTGGGTCCGGCGCCGGAGCTGTTTTTT. It is translated as CSARTRLGPAPELFF.

In its sample, this clonotype was seen a few times. This chain joins TRBV6-2 or TRBV6-3 and TRBJ2-1, with 10 bases lining up with TRBD2. J lost 7 bases, V lost 6 bases, and 9 bases had no gene match. The germline CDR1 and CDR2 sequences are MNHEY and SVGEGT. This CDR3 comprises 15 residues. The CDR3 loop is CASSPIAGGANEQFF. CDR3 nucleotide sequence: TGTGCCAGCAGCCCTATAGCGGGGGGCGCAAATGAGCAGTTCTTC.

The chain uses TRBV10-3 and TRBJ2-3; 11 nucleotides match TRBD1. The CDR3 spans 15 residues. The J segment lost 1 base and the V segment lost 7 bases, leaving 4 bases of the junction unmatched. Germline loops: CDR1 ENHRY, CDR2 SYGVKD. DNA for the CDR3: TGTGCCATCACCAAGGACAGGGGGCGCACAGATACGCAGTATTTT. This codes for CAITKDRGRTDTQYF.

This clonotype was recorded a few times. The chain is built from TRBV5-1 and TRBJ2-4; possible D gene TRBD1, 6 bases. Per germline, CDR1 SGHRS and CDR2 YFSETQ. The CDR3 is 14 residues long. V was trimmed by 2 bases and J by 3 bases, leaving 9 bases between them. CDR3 bases: TGCGCCAGCAGCTTAGGGACATTCAAAAACATTCAGTACTTC. This encodes CASSLGTFKNIQYF.

The J gene is TRBJ2-5, the V gene TRBV11-2; D tentatively reads TRBD1 or TRBD2 (5 bases each). Germline CDR1 and CDR2: SGHAT and FQNNGV. V was cut by 2 bases and J by 1 base, with 11 bases left in between. CDR3 length: 15 residues. Written as DNA, the CDR3 is TGTGCCAGCAGCTTAACTGGGACGGCCCAAGAGACCCAGTACTTC. Protein sequence: CASSLTGTAQETQYF.

This clonotype was detected only a few times. This sequence joins TRBV6-2 or TRBV6-3 and TRBJ2-5; TRBD1 matches at 8 bases. Trimming at V came to 5 bases and at J to 7 bases, leaving 9 bases not matched to a gene. The CDR3 contains 14 residues. CDR1 and CDR2 (germline): MNHEY, SVGEGT. Here the CDR3 reads CASSAGQGFGTQYF. CDR3 sequence (DNA): TGTGCCAGCAGTGCCGGACAGGGCTTTGGGACCCAGTACTTC.

The gene calls are TRBV6-2 or TRBV6-3 and TRBJ2-1, with TRBD2 identical over 8 bases. The V and J ends lost 5 bases and 1 base, in that order; junction bases with no gene match: 4. The CDR3 is made up of 15 amino acids. The germline V gene has CDR1 MNHEY and CDR2 SVGEGT. The CDR3 reads CASSSIAGSYNEQFF. The DNA of the CDR3 is TGTGCCAGCAGTAGTATAGCGGGATCCTACAATGAGCAGTTCTTC.

The V gene is TRBV10-3, the J gene TRBJ2-1; 8 nucleotides align to TRBD2. The CDR3 is 17 residues long. V lost 0 bases to trimming and J lost 7 bases; unmatched junction nucleotides: 11. Germline V gene data show CDR1 as ENHRY and CDR2 as SYGVKD. CDR3: CAISESLSGGQENEQFF. Written as DNA, the CDR3 is TGTGCCATCAGTGAGTCGTTAAGCGGGGGCCAGGAAAATGAGCAGTTCTTC.

In this sample, this clonotype turned up a few times. V and J are TRBV12-3 or TRBV12-4 and TRBJ2-3; 8 positions match TRBD2. The CDR3 is 20 residues long. Unmatched junction bases numbered 20, after V lost 6 bases and J lost 0 bases. For the CDR3, the DNA is TGTGCCAGCAGGCCCGGCTTAGGCAGAGAGGCGGGGGGAAGCACAGATACGCAGTATTTT. Translating gives CASRPGLGREAGGSTDTQYF.

The chain carries TRBV6-2 or TRBV6-3 and TRBJ2-5; D could derive from TRBD1 or TRBD2 (5 bases each). The CDR3 has 16 residues. Between the trimmed V and J ends, which lost 2 bases and 5 bases, there was a span of 18 bases. Germline CDR1 and CDR2: MNHEY and SVGEGT. In nucleotides, the CDR3 is TGTGCCAGCAGTTACCCGATGGGACCGGGGATGGAGACCCAGTACTTC. Its translation: CASSYPMGPGMETQYF.

The CDR3 coding sequence is TGTGCCAGCAGCATCACAGGGGGCGGGTACGAGCAGTACTTC. It specifies CASSITGGGYEQYF. This chain joins TRBV6-1 and TRBJ2-7; 9 positions match TRBD1. The CDR3 loop spans 14 amino acids. V was pared by 6 bases and J by 4 bases, with 7 bases of the junction left unmatched. Germline V gene lookup returns CDR1 MNHNS and CDR2 SASEGT.

This clonotype was detected only a few times. The rearrangement links TRBV6-2 or TRBV6-3 to TRBJ1-1; no clear D gene. The CDR3 is 13 amino acids. The germline V gene has CDR1 MNHEY and CDR2 SVGEGT. The V end lost 2 bases, the J end lost 6 bases, and 10 bases lay between the germline ends. Written as DNA, the CDR3 is TGTGCCAGCAGTTACCATCCGAGCTCTGAAGCTTTCTTT. It yields the protein CASSYHPSSEAFF.

J is TRBJ2-3 and V is TRBV7-2, with 9 bases identical to TRBD2. Looked up from germline, CDR1 is SGHTA and CDR2 is FQGNSA. Trimming took 2 bases from V and 4 from J; bases not matched to a gene: 7. The CDR3 sequence is 16 residues long. CDR3: CASSLFSGSLADTQYF. In nucleotides, the CDR3 is TGTGCCAGCAGCTTATTTAGCGGGAGTCTGGCAGATACGCAGTATTTT.